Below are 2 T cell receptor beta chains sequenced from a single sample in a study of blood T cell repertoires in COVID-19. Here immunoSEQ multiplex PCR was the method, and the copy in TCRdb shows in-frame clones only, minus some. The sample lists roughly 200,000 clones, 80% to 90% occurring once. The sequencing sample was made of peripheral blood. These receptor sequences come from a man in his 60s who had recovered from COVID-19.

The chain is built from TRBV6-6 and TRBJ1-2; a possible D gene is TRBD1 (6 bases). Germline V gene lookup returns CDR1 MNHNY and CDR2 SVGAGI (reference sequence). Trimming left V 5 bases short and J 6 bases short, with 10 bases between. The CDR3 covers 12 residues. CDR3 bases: TGTGCCAGCAGTGGGGCAGGGGATGGCTACACCTTC. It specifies CASSGAGDGYTF.

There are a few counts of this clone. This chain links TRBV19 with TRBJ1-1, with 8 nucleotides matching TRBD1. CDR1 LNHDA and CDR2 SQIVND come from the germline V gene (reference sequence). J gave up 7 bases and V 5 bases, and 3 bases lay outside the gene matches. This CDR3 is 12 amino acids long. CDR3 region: CASSDRGGEAFF. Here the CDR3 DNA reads TGTGCCAGTAGTGACAGGGGAGGTGAAGCTTTCTTT.